The clone carrying this TCR beta chain has only one observation. Time point indicated: after dendritic cell vaccination, including at tumor progression/relapse. Blood PBMC samples: pre-vaccination, two weeks post third vaccination, and at tumor progression. This CDR3 has 12 residues. Germline assignment: CDR1 SGHDT and CDR2 YYEEEE. Trimming left V 0 bases short and J 15 bases short, with 12 bases between. The data belong to a study of glioma-infiltrating T cells after dendritic cell vaccination. Study overall: Patients had newly diagnosed or recurrent glioblastoma and received dendritic cell vaccines.

Primers: 60 V beta forward and 13 J beta reverse. TCRdb's table, derived via immunoSEQ multiplex PCR, lists solely in-frame clones and lacks some. The sample contains fewer than 70,000 clones, over 75% of which appear only once. This receptor was obtained from a human donor with glioblastoma. The sample here was blood, taken after dendritic cell vaccination. J is TRBJ2-2 and V is TRBV5-6; D might be TRBD1 (5 bases). As DNA, the CDR3 is TGTGCCAGCAGCTTGGAGGGGCAACAGGTGTTTTTT. The encoded protein is CASSLEGQQVFF. The full variable domain, rest sourced from reference TRBV5-6 and TRBJ2-2, is DAGVTQSPTHLIKTRGQQVTLRCSPKSGHDTVSWYQQALGQGPQFIFQYYEEEERQRGNFPDRFSGHQFPNYSSELNVNALLLGDSALYLCASSLEGQQVFFGEGSRLTVL.